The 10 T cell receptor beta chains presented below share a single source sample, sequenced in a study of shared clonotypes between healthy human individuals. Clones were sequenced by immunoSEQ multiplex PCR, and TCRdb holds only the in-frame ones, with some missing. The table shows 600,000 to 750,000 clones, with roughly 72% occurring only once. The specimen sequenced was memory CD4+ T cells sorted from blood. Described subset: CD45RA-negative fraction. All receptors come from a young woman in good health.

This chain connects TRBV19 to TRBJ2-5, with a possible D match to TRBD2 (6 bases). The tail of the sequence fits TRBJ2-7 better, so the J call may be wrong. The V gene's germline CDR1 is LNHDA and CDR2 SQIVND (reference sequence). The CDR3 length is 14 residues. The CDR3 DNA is TGTGCCAGTAGGGGACTTCCGAGGAGCTACGAGCAGTACTTC. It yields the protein CASRGLPRSYEQYF.

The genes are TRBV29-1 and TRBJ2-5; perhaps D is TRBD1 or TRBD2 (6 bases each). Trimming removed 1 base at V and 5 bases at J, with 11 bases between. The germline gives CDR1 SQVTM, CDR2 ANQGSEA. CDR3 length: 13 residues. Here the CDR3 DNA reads TGCAGCGTTGAAGGGGGGGCCGCGGAGACCCAGTACTTC. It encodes CSVEGGAAETQYF. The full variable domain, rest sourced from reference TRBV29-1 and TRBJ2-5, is SAVISQKPSRDICQRGTSLTIQCQVDSQVTMMFWYRQQPGQSLTLIATANQGSEATYESGFVIDKFPISRPNLTFSTLTVSNMSPEDSSIYLCSVEGGAAETQYFGPGTRLLVL.

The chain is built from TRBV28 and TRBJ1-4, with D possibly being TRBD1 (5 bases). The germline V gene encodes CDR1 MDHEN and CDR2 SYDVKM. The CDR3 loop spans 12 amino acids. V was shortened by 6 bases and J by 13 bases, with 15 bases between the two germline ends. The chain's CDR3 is CASRLPMGVLFF. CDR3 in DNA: TGTGCCAGCAGGCTCCCGATGGGGGTACTGTTTTTT.

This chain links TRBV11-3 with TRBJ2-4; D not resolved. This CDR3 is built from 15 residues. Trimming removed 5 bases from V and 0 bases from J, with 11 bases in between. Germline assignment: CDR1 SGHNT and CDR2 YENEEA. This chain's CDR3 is CASSPRRLAKNIQYF. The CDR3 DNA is TGTGCCAGCAGCCCTCGGCGATTAGCCAAAAACATTCAGTACTTC.

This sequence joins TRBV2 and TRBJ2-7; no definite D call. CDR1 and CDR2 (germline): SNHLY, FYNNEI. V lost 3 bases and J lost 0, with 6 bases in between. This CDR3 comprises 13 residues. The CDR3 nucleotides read TGTGCCAGCAGTGAGTGGCCCTCCTACGAGCAGTACTTC. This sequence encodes CASSEWPSYEQYF.

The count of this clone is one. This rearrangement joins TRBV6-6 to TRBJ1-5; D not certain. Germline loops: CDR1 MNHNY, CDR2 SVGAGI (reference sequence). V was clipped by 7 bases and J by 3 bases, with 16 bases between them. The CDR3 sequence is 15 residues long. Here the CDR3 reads CASTGLRIDNQPQHF. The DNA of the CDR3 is TGTGCCAGCACCGGGCTTAGAATAGACAATCAGCCCCAGCATTTT.

CDR3 sequence (DNA): TGTGCCAGCAGTTTATTTTCAGCCGGGAATGAAAAACTGTTTTTT. Its translation is CASSLFSAGNEKLFF. J is TRBJ1-4 and V is TRBV27; D is unclear. Per germline, CDR1 MNHEY and CDR2 SMNVEV (reference sequence). Deletions cut 1 base from V and 5 bases from J, with 11 bases between. The CDR3 has 15 residues.

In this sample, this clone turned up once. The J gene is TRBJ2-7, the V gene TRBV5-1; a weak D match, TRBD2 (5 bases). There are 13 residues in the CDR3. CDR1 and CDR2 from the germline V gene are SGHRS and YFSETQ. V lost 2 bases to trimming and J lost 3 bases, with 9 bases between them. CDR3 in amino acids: CASSFRGYYEQYF. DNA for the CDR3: TGCGCCAGCAGCTTCCGCGGGTACTACGAGCAGTACTTC. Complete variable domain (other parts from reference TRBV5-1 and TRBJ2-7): KAGVTQTPRYLIKTRGQQVTLSCSPISGHRSVSWYQQTPGQGLQFLFEYFSETQRNKGNFPGRFSGRQFSNSRSEMNVSTLELGDSALYLCASSFRGYYEQYFGPGTRLTVT.

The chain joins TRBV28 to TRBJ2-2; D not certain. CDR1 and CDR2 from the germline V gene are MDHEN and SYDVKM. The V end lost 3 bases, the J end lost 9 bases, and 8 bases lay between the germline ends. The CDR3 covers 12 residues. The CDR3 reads CASSFTVRELFF. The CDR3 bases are TGTGCCAGCAGTTTTACGGTCCGGGAGCTGTTTTTT.

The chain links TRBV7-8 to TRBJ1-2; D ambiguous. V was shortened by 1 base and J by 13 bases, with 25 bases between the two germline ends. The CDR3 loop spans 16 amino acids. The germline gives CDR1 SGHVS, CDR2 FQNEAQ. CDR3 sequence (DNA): TGTGCCAGCAGCTTAGTAGGTTTCGGCAGAGACGCTTCTGGCACCTTC. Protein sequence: CASSLVGFGRDASGTF. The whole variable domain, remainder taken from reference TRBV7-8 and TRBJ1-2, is GAGVSQSPRYKVAKRGQDVALRCDPISGHVSLFWYQQALGQGPEFLTYFQNEAQLDKSGLPSDRFFAERPEGSVSTLKIQRTQQEDSAVYLCASSLVGFGRDASGTFGSGTRLTVV.